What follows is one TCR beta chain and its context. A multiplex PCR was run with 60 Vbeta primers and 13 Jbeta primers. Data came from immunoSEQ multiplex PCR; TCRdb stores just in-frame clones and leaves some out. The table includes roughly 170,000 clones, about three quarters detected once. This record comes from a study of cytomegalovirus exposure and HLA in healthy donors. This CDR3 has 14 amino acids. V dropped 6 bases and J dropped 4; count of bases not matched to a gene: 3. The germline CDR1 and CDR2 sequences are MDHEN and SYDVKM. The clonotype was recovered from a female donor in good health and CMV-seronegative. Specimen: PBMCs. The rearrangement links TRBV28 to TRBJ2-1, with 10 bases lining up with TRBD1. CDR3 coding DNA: TGTGCCAGCAGCCCGGGACAGGGGTACAATGAGCAGTTCTTC. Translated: CASSPGQGYNEQFF.